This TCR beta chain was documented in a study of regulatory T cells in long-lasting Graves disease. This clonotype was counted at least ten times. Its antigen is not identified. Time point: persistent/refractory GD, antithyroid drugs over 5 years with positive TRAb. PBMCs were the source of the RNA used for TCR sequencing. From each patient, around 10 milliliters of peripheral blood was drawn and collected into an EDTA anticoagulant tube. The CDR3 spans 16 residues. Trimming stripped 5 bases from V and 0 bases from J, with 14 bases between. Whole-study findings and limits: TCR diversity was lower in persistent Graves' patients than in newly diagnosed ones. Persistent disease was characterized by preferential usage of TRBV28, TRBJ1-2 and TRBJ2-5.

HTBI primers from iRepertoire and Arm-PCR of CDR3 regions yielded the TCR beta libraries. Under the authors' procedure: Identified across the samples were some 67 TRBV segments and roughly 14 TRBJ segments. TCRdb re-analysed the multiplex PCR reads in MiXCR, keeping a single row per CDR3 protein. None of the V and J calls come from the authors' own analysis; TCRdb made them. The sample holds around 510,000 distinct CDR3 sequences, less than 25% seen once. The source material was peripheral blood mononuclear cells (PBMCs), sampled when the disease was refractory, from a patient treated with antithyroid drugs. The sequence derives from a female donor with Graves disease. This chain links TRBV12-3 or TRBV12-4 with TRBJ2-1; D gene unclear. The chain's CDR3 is CASSPRYGGSYNEQFF. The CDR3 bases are TGTGCCAGCAGTCCACGGTATGGTGGCTCCTACAATGAGCAGTTCTTC.